The 7 T cell receptor beta chains presented below share a single source sample, sequenced in a study of T cells after yellow fever vaccination. MiXCR, run by TCRdb on the 5' RACE reads, gives a single entry per CDR3 protein. The top ten clones hold roughly 0.86% of a sample with some 250,000 distinct CDR3 sequences, 6.9% of them seen once. The sequenced sample was CD4+ T cells sorted from PBMCs, obtained 15 days after the yellow fever booster vaccination. Receptor source: a young man who received the YFV17D yellow fever vaccine.

The V call is TRBV20-1, the J call TRBJ2-1; weak D call: TRBD2 (5 bases). CDR1 and CDR2 from the germline V gene are DFQATT and SNEGSKA (reference sequence). V was cut by 2 bases and J by 0 bases, with 14 bases left in between. CDR3 length: 16 amino acids. CDR3: CSARSASLSSYNEQFF. CDR3 nucleotide sequence: TGCAGTGCTAGATCTGCTAGCCTGAGCTCCTACAATGAGCAGTTCTTC.

This clonotype was counted ten times or more. This chain uses TRBV18 with TRBJ2-5, with no clear D. Germline V gene data show CDR1 as KGHSH and CDR2 as LQKENI. V dropped 8 bases and J dropped 1 base, with 11 bases sitting between them. The CDR3 sequence is 13 residues long. CDR3 sequence (DNA): TGTGCCAGCAGCCCGGGCGCCCAAGAGACCCAGTACTTC. This gives the protein CASSPGAQETQYF.

This clonotype was seen at least ten times. This sequence joins TRBV20-1 and TRBJ2-5, with D maybe TRBD1 (5 bases). The CDR3 totals 13 residues. Germline CDR1 is DFQATT and CDR2 is SNEGSKA (reference sequence). Trimming removed 5 bases at V and 4 bases at J, with 14 bases between. The CDR3 here is CSASNPQGETQYF. CDR3 bases: TGCAGTGCTTCCAACCCCCAGGGAGAGACCCAGTACTTC.

The rearrangement links TRBV14 to TRBJ1-1; 7 bases are shared with TRBD1. V shed 0 bases, J shed 12 bases, and the junction held 10 bases outside the gene matches. The length of the CDR3 is 14 residues. Germline loops: CDR1 SGHDN, CDR2 FVKESK. The CDR3 reads CASSQERIGGPTFF. DNA of the CDR3: TGTGCCAGCAGCCAAGAAAGGATAGGGGGCCCAACTTTCTTT.

In this sample, this clonotype turned up many times. The chain joins TRBV20-1 to TRBJ2-3; TRBD2 agrees at 12 bases. CDR3 length: 17 residues. Germline assignment: CDR1 DFQATT and CDR2 SNEGSKA (reference sequence). J lost 3 bases, V lost 2 bases, and 9 bases had no gene match. The CDR3 nucleotides are TGCAGTGCTAGATCCGGGACTAGCGGGCGAAGAACAGATACGCAGTATTTT. It yields the protein CSARSGTSGRRTDTQYF.

This clonotype was recorded at least ten times. This chain connects TRBV10-2 to TRBJ2-1; 7 nucleotides line up with TRBD1. Trimming took 7 bases from V and 7 from J; bases not matched to a gene: 10. The V gene's germline CDR1 is WSHSY and CDR2 SAAADI. The CDR3 covers 14 residues. The CDR3 protein is CASKETGTKNEQFF. The DNA for the CDR3 is TGCGCCAGCAAGGAGACAGGGACGAAAAATGAGCAGTTCTTC.

The sample holds a few counts of this clonotype. The V and J genes are TRBV11-2 and TRBJ2-1, with 12 bases aligning to TRBD2. The CDR3 runs 15 residues. CDR1 and CDR2 (germline): SGHAT, FQNNGV. The junction had 5 bases not matched to a gene; V was cut back by 4 bases and J by 7 bases. In DNA, the CDR3 is TGTGCCAGCAGCTGGACTAGCGGGACTGGTAATGAGCAGTTCTTC. Translated, it gives CASSWTSGTGNEQFF.